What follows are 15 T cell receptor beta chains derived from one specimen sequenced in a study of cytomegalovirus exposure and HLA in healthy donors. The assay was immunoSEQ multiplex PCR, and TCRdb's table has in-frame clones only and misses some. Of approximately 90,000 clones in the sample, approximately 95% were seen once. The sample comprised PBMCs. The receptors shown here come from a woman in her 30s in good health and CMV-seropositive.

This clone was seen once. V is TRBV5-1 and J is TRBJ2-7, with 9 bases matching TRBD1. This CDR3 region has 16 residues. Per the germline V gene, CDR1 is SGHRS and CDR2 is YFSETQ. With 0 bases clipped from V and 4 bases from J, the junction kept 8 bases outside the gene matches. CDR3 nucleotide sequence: TGCGCCAGCAGCTTGGCCACAGGGGGCCGGGGGTACGAGCAGTACTTC. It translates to CASSLATGGRGYEQYF.

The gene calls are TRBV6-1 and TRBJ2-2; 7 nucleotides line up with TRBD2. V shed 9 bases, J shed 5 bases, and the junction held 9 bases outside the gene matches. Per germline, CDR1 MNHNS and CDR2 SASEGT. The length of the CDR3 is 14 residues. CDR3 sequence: CASRWGGETGELFF. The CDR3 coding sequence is TGTGCCAGTCGATGGGGGGGTGAAACCGGGGAGCTGTTTTTT.

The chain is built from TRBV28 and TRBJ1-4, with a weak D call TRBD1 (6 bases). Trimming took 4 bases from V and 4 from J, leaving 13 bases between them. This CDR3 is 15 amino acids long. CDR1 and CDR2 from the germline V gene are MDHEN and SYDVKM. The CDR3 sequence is CASSSTGRSNEKLFF. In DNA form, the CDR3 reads TGTGCCAGCAGTTCTACAGGGAGAAGTAATGAAAAACTGTTTTTT. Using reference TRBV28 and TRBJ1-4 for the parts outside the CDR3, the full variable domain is DVKVTQSSRYLVKRTGEKVFLECVQDMDHENMFWYRQDPGLGLRLIYFSYDVKMKEKGDIPEGYSVSREKKERFSLILESASTNQTSMYLCASSSTGRSNEKLFFGSGTQLSVL.

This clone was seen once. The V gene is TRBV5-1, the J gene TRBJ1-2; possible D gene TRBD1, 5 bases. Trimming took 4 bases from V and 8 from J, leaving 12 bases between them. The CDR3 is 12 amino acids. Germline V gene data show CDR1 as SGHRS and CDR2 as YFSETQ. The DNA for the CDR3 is TGCGCCAGCAGCCCCGGGCCAGGGGGCTACACCTTC. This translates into CASSPGPGGYTF. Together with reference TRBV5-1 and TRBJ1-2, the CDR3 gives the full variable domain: KAGVTQTPRYLIKTRGQQVTLSCSPISGHRSVSWYQQTPGQGLQFLFEYFSETQRNKGNFPGRFSGRQFSNSRSEMNVSTLELGDSALYLCASSPGPGGYTFGSGTRLTVV.

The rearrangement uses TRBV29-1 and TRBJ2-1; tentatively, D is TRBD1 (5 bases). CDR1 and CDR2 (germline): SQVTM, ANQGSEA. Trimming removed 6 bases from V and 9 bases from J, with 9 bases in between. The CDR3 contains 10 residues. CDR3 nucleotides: TGCAGCGTGGGGCCGGGTGAGCAGTTCTTC. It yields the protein CSVGPGEQFF.

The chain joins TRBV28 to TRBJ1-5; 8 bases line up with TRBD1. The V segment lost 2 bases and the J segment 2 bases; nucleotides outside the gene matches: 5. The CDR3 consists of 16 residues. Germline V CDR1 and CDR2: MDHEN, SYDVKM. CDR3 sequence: CASSLGQGAGNQPQHF. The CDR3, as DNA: TGTGCCAGCAGTTTAGGTCAGGGGGCCGGCAATCAGCCCCAGCATTTT. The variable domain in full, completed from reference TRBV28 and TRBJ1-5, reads DVKVTQSSRYLVKRTGEKVFLECVQDMDHENMFWYRQDPGLGLRLIYFSYDVKMKEKGDIPEGYSVSREKKERFSLILESASTNQTSMYLCASSLGQGAGNQPQHFGDGTRLSIL.

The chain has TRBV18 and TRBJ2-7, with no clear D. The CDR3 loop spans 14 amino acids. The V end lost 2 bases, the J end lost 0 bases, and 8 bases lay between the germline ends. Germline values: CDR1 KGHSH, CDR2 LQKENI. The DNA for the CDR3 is TGTGCCAGCTCACCAAACACAAACTCCTACGAGCAGTACTTC. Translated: CASSPNTNSYEQYF.

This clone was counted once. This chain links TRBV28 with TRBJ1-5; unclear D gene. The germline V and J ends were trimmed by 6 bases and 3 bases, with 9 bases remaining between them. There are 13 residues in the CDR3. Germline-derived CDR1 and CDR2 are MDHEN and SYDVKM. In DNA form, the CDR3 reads TGTGCCAGCAGAAGAGATTTCAATCAGCCCCAGCATTTT. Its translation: CASRRDFNQPQHF.

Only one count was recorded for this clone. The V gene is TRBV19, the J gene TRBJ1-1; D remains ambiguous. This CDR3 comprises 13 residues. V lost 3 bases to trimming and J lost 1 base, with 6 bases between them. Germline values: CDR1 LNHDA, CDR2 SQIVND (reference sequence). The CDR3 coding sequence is TGTGCCAGTAGTATTAGTTGGAACACTGAAGCTTTCTTT. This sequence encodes CASSISWNTEAFF.

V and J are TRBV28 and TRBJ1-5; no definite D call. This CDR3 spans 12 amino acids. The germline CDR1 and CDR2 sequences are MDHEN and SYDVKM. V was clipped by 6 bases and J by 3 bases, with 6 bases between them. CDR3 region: CASSRYNQPQHF. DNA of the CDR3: TGTGCCAGCAGCCGGTACAATCAGCCCCAGCATTTT. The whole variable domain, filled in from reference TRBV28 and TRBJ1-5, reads DVKVTQSSRYLVKRTGEKVFLECVQDMDHENMFWYRQDPGLGLRLIYFSYDVKMKEKGDIPEGYSVSREKKERFSLILESASTNQTSMYLCASSRYNQPQHFGDGTRLSIL.

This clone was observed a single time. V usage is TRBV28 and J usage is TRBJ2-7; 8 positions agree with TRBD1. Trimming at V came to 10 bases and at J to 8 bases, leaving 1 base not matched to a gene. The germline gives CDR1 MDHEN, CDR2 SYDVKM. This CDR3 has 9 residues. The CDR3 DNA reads TGTGCCACAGGGGGCCAGCAGTACTTC. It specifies CATGGQQYF. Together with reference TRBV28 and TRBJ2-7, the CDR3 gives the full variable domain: DVKVTQSSRYLVKRTGEKVFLECVQDMDHENMFWYRQDPGLGLRLIYFSYDVKMKEKGDIPEGYSVSREKKERFSLILESASTNQTSMYLCATGGQQYFGPGTRLTVT.

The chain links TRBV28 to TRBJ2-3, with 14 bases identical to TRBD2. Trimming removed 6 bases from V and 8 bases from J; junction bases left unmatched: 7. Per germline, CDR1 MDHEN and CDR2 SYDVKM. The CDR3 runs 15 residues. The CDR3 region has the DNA TGTGCCAGCAGGCCGGGACTAGCGGGAGCCGGTACGCAGTATTTT. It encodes CASRPGLAGAGTQYF.

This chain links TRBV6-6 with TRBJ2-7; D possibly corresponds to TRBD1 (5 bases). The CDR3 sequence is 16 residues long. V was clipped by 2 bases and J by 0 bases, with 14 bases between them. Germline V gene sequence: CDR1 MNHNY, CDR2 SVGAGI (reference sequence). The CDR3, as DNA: TGTGCCAGCAGTTACGGGGCCGGGCCTAGCTCCTACGAGCAGTACTTC. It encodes CASSYGAGPSSYEQYF.

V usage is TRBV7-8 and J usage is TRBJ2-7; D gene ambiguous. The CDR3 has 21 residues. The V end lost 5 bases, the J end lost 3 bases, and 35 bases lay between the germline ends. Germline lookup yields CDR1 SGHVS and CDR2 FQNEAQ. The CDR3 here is CASSNHPPQRKTASDHYEQYF. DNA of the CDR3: TGTGCCAGCAGCAATCACCCACCCCAGCGCAAGACCGCGTCGGATCACTACGAGCAGTACTTC.

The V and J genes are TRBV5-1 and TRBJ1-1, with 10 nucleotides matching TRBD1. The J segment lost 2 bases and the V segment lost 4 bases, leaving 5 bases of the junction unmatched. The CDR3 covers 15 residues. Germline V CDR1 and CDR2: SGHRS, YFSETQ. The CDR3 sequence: CASSPGQGINTEAFF. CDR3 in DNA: TGCGCCAGCAGCCCGGGACAGGGGATCAACACTGAAGCTTTCTTT. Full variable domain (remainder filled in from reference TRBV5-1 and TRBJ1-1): KAGVTQTPRYLIKTRGQQVTLSCSPISGHRSVSWYQQTPGQGLQFLFEYFSETQRNKGNFPGRFSGRQFSNSRSEMNVSTLELGDSALYLCASSPGQGINTEAFFGQGTRLTVV.